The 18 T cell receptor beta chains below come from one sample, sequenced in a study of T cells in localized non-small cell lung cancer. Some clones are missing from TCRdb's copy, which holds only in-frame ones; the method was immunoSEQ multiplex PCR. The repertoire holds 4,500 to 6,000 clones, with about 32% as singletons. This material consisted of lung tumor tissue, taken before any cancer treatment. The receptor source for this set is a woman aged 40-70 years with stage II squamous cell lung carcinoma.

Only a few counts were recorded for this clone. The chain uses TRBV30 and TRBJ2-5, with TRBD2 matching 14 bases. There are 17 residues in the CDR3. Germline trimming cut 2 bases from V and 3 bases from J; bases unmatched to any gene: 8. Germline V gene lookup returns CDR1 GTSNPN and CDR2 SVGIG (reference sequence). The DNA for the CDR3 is TGTGCCTGGAGTCCCCCGGAGGGACTAGCGGGGGAAGAGACCCAGTACTTC. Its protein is CAWSPPEGLAGEETQYF. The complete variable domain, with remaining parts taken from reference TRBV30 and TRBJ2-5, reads SQTIHQWPATLVQPVGSPLSLECTVEGTSNPNLYWYRQAAGRGLQLLFYSVGIGQISSEVPQNLSASRPQDRQFILSSKKLLLSDSGFYLCAWSPPEGLAGEETQYFGPGTRLLVL.

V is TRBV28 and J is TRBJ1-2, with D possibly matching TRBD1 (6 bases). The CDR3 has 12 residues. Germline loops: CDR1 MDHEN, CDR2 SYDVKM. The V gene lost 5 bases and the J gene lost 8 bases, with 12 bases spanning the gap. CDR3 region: CASSGRGAGYTF. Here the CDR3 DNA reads TGTGCCAGCAGTGGGCGGGGGGCCGGCTACACCTTC.

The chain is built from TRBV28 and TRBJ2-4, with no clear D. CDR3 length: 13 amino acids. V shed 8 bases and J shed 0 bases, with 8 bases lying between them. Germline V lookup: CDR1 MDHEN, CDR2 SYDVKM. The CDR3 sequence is CASEDRAKNIQYF. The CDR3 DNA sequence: TGTGCCAGCGAAGACCGAGCCAAAAACATTCAGTACTTC.

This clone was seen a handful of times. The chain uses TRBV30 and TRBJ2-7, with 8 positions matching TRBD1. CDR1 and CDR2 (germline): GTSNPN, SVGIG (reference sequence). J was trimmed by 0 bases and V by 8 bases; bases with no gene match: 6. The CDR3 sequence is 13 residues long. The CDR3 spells CALQGASSYEQYF. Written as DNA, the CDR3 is TGTGCCCTCCAGGGGGCAAGCTCCTACGAGCAGTACTTC.

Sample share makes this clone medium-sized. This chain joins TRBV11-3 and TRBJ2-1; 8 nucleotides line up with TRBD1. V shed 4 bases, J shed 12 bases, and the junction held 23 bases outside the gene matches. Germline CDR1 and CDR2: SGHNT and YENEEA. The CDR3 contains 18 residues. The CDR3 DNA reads TGTGCCAGCAGCTGGGAGCGTGGGACAGGACAACGGATGGGACGGCAGTTCTTC. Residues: CASSWERGTGQRMGRQFF. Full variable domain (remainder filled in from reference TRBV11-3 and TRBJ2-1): EAGVVQSPRYKIIEKKQPVAFWCNPISGHNTLYWYLQNLGQGPELLIRYENEEAVDDSQLPKDRFSAERLKGVDSTLKIQPAELGDSAVYLCASSWERGTGQRMGRQFFGPGTRLTVL.

As DNA, the CDR3 is TGTGCCAGCAGTTCAGCCGGGAGAAGCTACGAGCAGTACTTC. Residues: CASSSAGRSYEQYF. The chain combines TRBV28 with TRBJ2-7; a weak D match, TRBD2 (6 bases). The CDR3 has 14 residues. CDR1 is MDHEN and CDR2 is SYDVKM in the germline V gene. Trimming removed 4 bases from V and 3 bases from J, with 13 bases in between.

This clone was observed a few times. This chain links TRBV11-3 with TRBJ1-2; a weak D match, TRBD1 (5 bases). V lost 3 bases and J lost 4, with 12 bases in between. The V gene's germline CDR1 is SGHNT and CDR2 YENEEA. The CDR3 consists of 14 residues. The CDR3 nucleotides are TGTGCCAGCAGCTTGGGGCAGGCGTTCTATGGCTACACCTTC. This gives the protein CASSLGQAFYGYTF.

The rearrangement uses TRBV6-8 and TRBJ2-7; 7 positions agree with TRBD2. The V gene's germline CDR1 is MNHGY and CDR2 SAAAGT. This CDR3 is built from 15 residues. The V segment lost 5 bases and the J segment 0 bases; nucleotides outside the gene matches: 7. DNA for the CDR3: TGTGCCAGCAGTAGAAGCGGGACGGGCTCCTACGAGCAGTACTTC. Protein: CASSRSGTGSYEQYF.

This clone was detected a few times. The CDR3 bases are TGTGCCAGCAGTGCGACAGGGAATAGCAATCAGCCCCAGCATTTT. Residues: CASSATGNSNQPQHF. The chain recombines TRBV6-8 with TRBJ1-5; 7 nucleotides match TRBD1. In germline, CDR1 is MNHGY, CDR2 SAAAGT. CDR3 length equals 15 residues. V lost 5 bases, J lost 0 bases, and 4 bases stayed unmatched.

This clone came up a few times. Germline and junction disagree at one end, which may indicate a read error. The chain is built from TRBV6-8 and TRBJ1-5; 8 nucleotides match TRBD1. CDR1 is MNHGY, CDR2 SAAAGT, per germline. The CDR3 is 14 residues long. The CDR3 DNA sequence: TGTGCCATCAGTAAACAGGGGGGCAATCAGCCCCAGCATTTT. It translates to CAISKQGGNQPQHF.

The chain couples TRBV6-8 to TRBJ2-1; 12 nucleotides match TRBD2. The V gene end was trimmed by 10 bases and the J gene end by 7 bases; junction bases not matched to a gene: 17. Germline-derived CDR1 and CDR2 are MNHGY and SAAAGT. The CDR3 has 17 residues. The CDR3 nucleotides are TGTGCCATCACGTCGACTAGCGGGAGCTCTGGATGGAATGAGCAGTTCTTC. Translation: CAITSTSGSSGWNEQFF.

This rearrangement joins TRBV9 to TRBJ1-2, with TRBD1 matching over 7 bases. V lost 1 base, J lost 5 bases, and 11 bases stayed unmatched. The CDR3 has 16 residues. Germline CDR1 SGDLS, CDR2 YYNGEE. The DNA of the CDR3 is TGTGCCAGCAGCGTAACCCCCGGACAGGCTTCTTATGGCTACACCTTC. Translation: CASSVTPGQASYGYTF.

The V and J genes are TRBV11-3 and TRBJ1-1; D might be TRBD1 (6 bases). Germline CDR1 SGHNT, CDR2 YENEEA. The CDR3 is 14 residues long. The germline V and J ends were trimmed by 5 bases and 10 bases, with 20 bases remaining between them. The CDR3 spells CASSRDDRPPVAFF. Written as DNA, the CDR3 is TGTGCCAGCAGCCGTGACGACAGGCCGCCGGTAGCTTTCTTT.

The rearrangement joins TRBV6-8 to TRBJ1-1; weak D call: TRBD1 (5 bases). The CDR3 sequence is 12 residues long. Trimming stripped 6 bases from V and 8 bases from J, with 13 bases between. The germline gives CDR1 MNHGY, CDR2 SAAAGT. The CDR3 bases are TGTGCCAGCAGCGCGGGGACCTTCGAAGCTTTCTTT. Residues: CASSAGTFEAFF.

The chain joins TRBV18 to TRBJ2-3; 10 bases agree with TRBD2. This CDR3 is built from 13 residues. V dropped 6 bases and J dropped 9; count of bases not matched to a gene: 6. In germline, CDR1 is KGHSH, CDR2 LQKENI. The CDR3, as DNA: TGTGCCAGCTCTGCCGGGACTAGCGTCACGCAGTATTTT. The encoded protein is CASSAGTSVTQYF.

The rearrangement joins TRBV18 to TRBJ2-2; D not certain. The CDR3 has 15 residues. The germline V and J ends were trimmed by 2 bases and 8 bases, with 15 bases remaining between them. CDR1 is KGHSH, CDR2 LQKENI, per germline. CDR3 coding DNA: TGTGCCAGCTCACCAGTGACGTCCGTTACTGGGGAGCTGTTTTTT. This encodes CASSPVTSVTGELFF.

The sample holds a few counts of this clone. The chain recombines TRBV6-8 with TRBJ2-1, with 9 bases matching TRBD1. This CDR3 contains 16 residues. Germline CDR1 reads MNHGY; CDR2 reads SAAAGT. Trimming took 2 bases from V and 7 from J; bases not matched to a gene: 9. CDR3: CASSYPTGGPGNEQFF. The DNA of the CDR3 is TGTGCCAGCAGTTACCCGACAGGGGGTCCTGGGAATGAGCAGTTCTTC.

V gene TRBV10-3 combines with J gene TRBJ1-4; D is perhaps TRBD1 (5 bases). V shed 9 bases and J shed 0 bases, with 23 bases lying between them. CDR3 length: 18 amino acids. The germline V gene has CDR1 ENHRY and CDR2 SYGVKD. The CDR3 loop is CAIQDLRGVPATNEKLFF. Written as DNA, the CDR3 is TGTGCCATTCAAGACCTACGGGGGGTCCCGGCAACTAATGAAAAACTGTTTTTT.